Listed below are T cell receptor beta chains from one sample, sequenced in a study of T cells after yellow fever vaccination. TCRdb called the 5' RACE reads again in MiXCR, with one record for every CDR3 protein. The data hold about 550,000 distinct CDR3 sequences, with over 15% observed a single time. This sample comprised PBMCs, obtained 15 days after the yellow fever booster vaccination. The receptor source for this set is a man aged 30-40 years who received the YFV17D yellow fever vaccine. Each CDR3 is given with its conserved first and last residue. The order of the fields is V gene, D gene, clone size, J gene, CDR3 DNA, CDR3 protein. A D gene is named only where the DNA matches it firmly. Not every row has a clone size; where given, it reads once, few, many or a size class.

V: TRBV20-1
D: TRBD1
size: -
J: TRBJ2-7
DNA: TGCAGTGCTATCGGGACAGGGAACTACGAGCAGTACTTC
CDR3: CSAIGTGNYEQYF

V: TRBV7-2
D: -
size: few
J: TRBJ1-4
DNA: TGCGCCAGCAGCTTTTTTGCAGCGGAAAAACTGTTTTTT
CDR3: CASSFFAAEKLFF

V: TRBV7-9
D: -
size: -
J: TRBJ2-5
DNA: TGTGCCAGCAGCAATAGCGGAGAAGAGACCCAGTACTTC
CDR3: CASSNSGEETQYF

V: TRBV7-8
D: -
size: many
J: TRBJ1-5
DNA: TGTGCCAGCAGCTTAGTAGGCGATCAGCCCCAGCATTTT
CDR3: CASSLVGDQPQHF

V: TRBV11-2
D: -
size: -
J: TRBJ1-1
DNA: TGTGCCAGCTGTGAAGGGGGAGAAGCTTTCTTT
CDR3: CASCEGGEAFF

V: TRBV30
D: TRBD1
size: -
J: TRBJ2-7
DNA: TGTGCCTGGGGCGGACAGGTCTCCTACGAGCAGTACTTC
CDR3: CAWGGQVSYEQYF

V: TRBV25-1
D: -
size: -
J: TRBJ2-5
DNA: TGTGCCAGCAGTGCCCCGGGGTCGGTGGGCCAAGAGACCCAGTACTTC
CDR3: CASSAPGSVGQETQYF

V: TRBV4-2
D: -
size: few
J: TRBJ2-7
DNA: TGTGCCAGCAGCCAAGAAGGGGGTATCCCCAACGAGCAGTACTTC
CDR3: CASSQEGGIPNEQYF

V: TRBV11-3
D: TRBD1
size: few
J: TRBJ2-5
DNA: TGTGCCAGCAGTTGGGGCGGGGACAGGGGGTCAGAGACCCAGTACTTC
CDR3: CASSWGGDRGSETQYF

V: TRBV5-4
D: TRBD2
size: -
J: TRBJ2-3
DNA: TGTGCCACCACACCCCAGCGGGGGGCGCGGACAGATACGCAGTATTTT
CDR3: CATTPQRGARTDTQYF

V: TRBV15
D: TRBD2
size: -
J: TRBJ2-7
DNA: TGTGCCACCAGCAGAGCTGGACTAGCGGGGGGGGAGCAGTACTTC
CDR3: CATSRAGLAGGEQYF

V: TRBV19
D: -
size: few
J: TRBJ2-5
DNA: TGTGCCAGTACCCAGCGAGGCGGAGAGACCCAGTACTTC
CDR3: CASTQRGGETQYF

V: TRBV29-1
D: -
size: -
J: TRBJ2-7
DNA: TGCAGCGTTGAGGGGCCACTCTACGAGCAGTACTTC
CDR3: CSVEGPLYEQYF

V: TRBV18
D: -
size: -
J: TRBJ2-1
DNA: TGTGCCAGCTCACCGATGACAGAGAACAATGAGCAGTTCTTC
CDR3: CASSPMTENNEQFF

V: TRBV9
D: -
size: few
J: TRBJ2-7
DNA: TGTGCCAGCAGCCCTTCATGGGGTGACGAGCAGTACTTC
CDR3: CASSPSWGDEQYF

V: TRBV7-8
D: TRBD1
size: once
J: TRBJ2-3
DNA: TGTGCCAGCAGTTTAACGGGACAGAGGGGAAGAGATACGCAGTATTTT
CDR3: CASSLTGQRGRDTQYF

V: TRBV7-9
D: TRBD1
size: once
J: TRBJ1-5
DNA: TGTGCCAGCAGCTTTGACAGGGATAGCAATCAGCCCCAGCATTTT
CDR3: CASSFDRDSNQPQHF

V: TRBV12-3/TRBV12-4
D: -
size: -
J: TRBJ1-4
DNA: TGTGCCAGCACTGTCCGTGCGGCTAATGAAAAACTGTTTTTT
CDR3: CASTVRAANEKLFF

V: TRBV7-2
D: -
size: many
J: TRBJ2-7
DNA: TGTGCCAGCAGCTTATTGGAAGGTTACGAGCAGTACTTC
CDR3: CASSLLEGYEQYF

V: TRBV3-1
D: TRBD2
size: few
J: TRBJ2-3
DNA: TGTGCCAGCAGCCAACTAGCGGGACCGCAGTATTTT
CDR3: CASSQLAGPQYF

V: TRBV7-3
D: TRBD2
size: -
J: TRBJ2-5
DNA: TGTGCCAGCAGCTTAGAGGGAGCGGGAGCGACCCAAGAGACCCAGTACTTC
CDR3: CASSLEGAGATQETQYF

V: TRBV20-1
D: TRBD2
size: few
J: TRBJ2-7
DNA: TGCAGTGCTAGATCCAGCGGGATGCCTGAGCAGTACTTC
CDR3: CSARSSGMPEQYF

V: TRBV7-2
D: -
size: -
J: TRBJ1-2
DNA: TGTGCCAGCAGCTCTTACATGGATGGCTACACCTTC
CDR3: CASSSYMDGYTF

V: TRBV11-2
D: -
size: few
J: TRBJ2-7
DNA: TGTGCCAGCAGCCAGGAGGTTTACGAGCAGTACTTC
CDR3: CASSQEVYEQYF

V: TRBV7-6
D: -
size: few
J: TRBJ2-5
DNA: TGTGCCAGCAGCTTAGCGGAGCTCGAGACCCAGTACTTC
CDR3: CASSLAELETQYF

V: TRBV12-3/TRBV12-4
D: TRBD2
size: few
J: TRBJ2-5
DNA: TGTGCCAGCAGCCGATGGACTAGCGGGGCCCAAGAGACCCAGTACTTC
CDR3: CASSRWTSGAQETQYF